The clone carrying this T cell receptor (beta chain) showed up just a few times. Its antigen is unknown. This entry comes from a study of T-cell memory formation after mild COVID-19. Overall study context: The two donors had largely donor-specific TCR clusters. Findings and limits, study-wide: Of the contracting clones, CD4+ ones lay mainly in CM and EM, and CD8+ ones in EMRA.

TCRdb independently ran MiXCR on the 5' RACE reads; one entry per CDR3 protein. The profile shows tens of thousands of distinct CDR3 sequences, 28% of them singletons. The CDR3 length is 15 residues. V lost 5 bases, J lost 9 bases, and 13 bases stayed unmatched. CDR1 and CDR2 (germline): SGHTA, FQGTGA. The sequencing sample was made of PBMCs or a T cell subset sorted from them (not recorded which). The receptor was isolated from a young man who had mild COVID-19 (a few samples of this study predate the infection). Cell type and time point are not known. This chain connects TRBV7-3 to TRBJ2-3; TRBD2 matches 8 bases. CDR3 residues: CASSPSGGAGGTQYF. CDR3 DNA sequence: TGTGCCAGCAGCCCGAGCGGGGGCGCAGGAGGCACGCAGTATTTT.